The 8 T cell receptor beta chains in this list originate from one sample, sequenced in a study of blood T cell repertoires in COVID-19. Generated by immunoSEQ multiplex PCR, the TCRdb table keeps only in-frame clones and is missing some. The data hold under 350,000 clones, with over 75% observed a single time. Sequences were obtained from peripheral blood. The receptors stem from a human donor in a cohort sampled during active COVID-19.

CDR3 amino acids: CASSPGQGANIQYF. CDR3 DNA: TGCGCCAGCAGCCCCGGACAGGGGGCAAACATTCAGTACTTC. The chain is built from TRBV5-1 and TRBJ2-4, with 11 nucleotides matching TRBD1. Trimming cost V 4 bases and J 6 bases; bases outside gene matches: 3. The CDR3 length is 14 residues. Germline V CDR1 and CDR2: SGHRS, YFSETQ.

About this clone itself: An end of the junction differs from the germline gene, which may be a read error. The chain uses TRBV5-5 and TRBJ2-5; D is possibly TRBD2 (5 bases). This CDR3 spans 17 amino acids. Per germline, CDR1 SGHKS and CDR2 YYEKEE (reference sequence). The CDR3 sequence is CASSLVLVGGLVEAQYF. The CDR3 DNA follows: TGTGCCAGCAGCTTGGTTCTGGTTGGAGGCCTCGTAGAGGCCCAGTACTTC. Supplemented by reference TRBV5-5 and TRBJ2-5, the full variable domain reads DAGVTQSPTHLIKTRGQQVTLRCSPISGHKSVSWYQQVLGQGPQFIFQYYEKEERGRGNFPDRFSARQFPNYSSELNVNALLLGDSALYLCASSLVLVGGLVEAQYFGPGTRLLVL.

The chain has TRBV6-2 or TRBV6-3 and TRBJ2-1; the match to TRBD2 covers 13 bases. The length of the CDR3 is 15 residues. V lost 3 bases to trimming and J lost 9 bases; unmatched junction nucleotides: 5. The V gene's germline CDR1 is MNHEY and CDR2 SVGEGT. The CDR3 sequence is CASSYPGLAGREQFF. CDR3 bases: TGTGCCAGCAGTTATCCGGGACTAGCGGGACGTGAGCAGTTCTTC.

CDR3 DNA: TGTGCCAGCAGCCAAGATCTCAGGAACCGCGAGCAGTACTTC. Translating gives CASSQDLRNREQYF. V usage is TRBV4-2 and J usage is TRBJ2-7; D is unresolved. The V and J ends lost 0 bases and 6 bases respectively, with 12 bases between them. This CDR3 is built from 14 residues. Germline V gives CDR1 LGHNA, CDR2 YNFKEQ.

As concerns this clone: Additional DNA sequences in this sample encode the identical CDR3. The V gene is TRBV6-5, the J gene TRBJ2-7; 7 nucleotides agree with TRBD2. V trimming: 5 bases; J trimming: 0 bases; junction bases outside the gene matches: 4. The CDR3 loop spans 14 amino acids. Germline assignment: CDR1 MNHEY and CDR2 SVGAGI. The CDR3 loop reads CASSRTSTSYEQYF. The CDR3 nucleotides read TGTGCCAGCAGTCGGACTAGTACCTCCTACGAGCAGTACTTC.

The CDR3 coding sequence is TGTGCCAGCAGCCAAAGCCCTAGAGAGACCCAGTACTTC. Translation gives CASSQSPRETQYF. The chain employs TRBV3-1 (or the pseudogene TRBV3-2) and TRBJ2-5; the D is unclear. CDR1 is LGHDT, CDR2 YNNKEL, per germline (reference sequence). This CDR3 is built from 13 residues. The germline V and J ends were trimmed by 2 bases and 4 bases, with 8 bases remaining between them.

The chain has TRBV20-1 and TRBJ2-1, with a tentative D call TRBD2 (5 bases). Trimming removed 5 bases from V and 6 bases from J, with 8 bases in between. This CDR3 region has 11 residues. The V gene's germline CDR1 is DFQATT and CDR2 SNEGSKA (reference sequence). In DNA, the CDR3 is TGCAGTGCTCCCGGGGTCAATGAGCAGTTCTTC. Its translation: CSAPGVNEQFF.

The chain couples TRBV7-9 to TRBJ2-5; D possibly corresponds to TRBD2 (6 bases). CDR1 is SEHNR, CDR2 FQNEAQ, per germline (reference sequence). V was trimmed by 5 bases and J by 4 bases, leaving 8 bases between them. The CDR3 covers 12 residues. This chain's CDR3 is CASSAGLETQYF. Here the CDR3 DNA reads TGTGCCAGCAGCGCGGGACTAGAGACCCAGTACTTC.